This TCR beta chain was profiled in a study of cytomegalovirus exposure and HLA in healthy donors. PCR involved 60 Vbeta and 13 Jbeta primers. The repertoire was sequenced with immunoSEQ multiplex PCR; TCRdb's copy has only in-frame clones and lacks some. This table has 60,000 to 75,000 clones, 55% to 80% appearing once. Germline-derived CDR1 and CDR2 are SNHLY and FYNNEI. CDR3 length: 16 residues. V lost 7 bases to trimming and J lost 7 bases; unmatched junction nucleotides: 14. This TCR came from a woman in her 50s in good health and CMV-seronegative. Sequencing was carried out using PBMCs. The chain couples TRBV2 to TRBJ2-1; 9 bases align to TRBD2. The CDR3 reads CASIGLGREGWNEQFF. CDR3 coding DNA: TGTGCCAGCATAGGACTAGGGCGGGAGGGGTGGAATGAGCAGTTCTTC.